The clone carrying this T cell receptor (beta chain) was seen more than once but under ten times. No antigen is known for it. The sample originates from a study of T cell repertoires in cytomegalovirus infection. Study outcomes and limitations: Accumulated public TCR beta family frequency recognized individuals carrying CMV together with the relevant HLA.

This CDR3 contains 17 residues. Germline V gives CDR1 DFQATT, CDR2 SNEGSKA (reference sequence). V dropped 3 bases and J dropped 7 bases, with 27 bases sitting between them. From the reads, TCRdb called clonotypes with MiXCR, one entry per CDR3 protein. The sample records around 440,000 distinct CDR3 sequences, around 11% being singletons. The rearrangement uses TRBV20-1 and TRBJ1-2; D possibly corresponds to TRBD1 (6 bases). Sequencing was done on a sample of PBMCs. This receptor was obtained from a human donor in good health (CMV status not recorded). Some clones in this sample may be carry-over from other donors' samples. This chain's CDR3 is CSARGAVTGIPSSGYTF. In DNA, the CDR3 is TGCAGTGCTAGGGGGGCCGTAACAGGCATTCCGTCTTCTGGCTACACCTTC.